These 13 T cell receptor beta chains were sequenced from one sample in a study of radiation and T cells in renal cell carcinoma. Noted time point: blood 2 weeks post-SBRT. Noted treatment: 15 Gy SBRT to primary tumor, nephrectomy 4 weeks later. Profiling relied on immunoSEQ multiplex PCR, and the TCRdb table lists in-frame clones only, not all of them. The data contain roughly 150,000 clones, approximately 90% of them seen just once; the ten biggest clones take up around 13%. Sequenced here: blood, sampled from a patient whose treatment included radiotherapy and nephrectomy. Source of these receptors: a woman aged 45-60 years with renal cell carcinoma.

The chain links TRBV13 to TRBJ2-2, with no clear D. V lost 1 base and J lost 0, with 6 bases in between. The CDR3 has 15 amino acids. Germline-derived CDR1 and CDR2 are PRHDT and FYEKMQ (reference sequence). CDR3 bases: TGTGCCAGCAGCTTAGCCTACGCGAACACCGGGGAGCTGTTTTTT. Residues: CASSLAYANTGELFF.

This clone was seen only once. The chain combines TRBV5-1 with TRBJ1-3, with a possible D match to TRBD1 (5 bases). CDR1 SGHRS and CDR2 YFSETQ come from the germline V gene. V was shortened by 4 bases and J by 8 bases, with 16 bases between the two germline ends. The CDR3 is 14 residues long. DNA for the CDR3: TGCGCCAGCAGCCTGGGTCTGACAGATGACACCATATATTTT. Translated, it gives CASSLGLTDDTIYF.

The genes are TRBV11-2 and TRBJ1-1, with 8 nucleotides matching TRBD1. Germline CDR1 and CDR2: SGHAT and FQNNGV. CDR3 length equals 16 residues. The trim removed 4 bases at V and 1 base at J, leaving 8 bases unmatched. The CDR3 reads CASSSPRQGPNTEAFF. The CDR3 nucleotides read TGTGCCAGCAGCTCTCCCCGACAGGGGCCGAACACTGAAGCTTTCTTT.

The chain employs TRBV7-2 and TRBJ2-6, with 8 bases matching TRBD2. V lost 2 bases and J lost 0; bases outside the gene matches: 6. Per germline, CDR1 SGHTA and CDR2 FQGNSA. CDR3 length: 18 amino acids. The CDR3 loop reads CASSLIGLAHSGANVLTF. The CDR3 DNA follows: TGTGCCAGCAGCTTAATCGGACTAGCCCACTCTGGGGCCAACGTCCTGACTTTC.

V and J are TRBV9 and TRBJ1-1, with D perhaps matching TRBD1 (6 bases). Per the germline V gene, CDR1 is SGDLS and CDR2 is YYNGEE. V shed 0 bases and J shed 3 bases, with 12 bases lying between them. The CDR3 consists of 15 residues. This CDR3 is CASSVGGGAYTEAFF. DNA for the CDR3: TGTGCCAGCAGCGTAGGTGGGGGGGCCTACACTGAAGCTTTCTTT.

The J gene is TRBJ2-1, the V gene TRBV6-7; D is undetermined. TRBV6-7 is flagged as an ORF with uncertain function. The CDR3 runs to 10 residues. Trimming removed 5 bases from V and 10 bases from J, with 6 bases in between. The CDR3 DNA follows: TGTGCCAGCAGTACTTACGAGCAGTTCTTC. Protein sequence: CASSTYEQFF.

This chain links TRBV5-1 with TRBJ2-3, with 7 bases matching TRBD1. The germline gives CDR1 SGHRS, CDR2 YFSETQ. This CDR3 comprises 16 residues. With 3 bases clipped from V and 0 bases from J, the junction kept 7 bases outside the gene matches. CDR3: CASSSRQGSSTDTQYF. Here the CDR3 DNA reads TGCGCCAGCAGCTCGCGACAGGGTTCTAGCACAGATACGCAGTATTTT.

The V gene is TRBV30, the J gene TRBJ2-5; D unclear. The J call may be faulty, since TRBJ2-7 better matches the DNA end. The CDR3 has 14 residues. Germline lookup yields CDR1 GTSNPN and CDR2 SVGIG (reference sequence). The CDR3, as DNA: TGTGCCTGGAGGCCCCGGAGTAACTCCTACGAGCAGTACTTC. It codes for CAWRPRSNSYEQYF.

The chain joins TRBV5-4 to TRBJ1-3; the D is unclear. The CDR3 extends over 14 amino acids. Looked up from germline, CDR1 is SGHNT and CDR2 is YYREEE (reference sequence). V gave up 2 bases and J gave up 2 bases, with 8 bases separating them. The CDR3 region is CASSLRAAGNTIYF. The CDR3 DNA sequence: TGTGCCAGCAGCTTACGGGCGGCTGGAAACACCATATATTTT.

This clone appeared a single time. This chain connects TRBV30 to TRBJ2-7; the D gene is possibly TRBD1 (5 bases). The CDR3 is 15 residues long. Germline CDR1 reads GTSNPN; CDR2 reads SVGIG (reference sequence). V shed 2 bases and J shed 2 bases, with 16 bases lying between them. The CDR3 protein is CAWSTVGRSPYEQYF. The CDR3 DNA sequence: TGTGCCTGGAGTACAGTGGGGCGGTCCCCCTACGAGCAGTACTTC.

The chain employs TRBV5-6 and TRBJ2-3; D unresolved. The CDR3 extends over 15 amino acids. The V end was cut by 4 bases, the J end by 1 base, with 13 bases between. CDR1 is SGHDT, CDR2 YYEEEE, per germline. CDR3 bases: TGTGCCAGCAGCACGCCCGACTGGGGCACAGATACGCAGTATTTT. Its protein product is CASSTPDWGTDTQYF. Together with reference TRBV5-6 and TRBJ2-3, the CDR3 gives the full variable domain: DAGVTQSPTHLIKTRGQQVTLRCSPKSGHDTVSWYQQALGQGPQFIFQYYEEEERQRGNFPDRFSGHQFPNYSSELNVNALLLGDSALYLCASSTPDWGTDTQYFGPGTRLTVL.

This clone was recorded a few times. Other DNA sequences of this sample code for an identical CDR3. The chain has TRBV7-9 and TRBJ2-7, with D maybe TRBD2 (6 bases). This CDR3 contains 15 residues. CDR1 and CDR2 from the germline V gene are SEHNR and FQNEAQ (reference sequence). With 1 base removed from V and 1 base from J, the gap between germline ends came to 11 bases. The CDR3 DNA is TGTGCCAGCAGCTTAGTTAGCGGAGCATCCTACGAGCAGTACTTC. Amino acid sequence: CASSLVSGASYEQYF.

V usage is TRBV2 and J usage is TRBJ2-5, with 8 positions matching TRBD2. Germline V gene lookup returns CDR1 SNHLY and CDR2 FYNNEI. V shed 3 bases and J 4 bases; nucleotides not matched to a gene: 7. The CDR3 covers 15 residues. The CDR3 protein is CASSDGTSGGETQYF. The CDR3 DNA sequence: TGTGCCAGCAGTGATGGCACTAGCGGAGGAGAGACCCAGTACTTC.